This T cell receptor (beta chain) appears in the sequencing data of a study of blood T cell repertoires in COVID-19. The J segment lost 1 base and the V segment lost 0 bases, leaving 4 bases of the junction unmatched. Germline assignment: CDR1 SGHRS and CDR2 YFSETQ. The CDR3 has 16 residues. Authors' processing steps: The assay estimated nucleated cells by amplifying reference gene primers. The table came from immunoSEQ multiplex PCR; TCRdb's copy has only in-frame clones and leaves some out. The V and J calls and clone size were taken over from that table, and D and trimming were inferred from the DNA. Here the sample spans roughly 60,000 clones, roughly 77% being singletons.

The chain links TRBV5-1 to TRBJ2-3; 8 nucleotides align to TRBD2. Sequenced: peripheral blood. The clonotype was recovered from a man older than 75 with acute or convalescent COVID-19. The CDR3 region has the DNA TGCGCCAGCAGCTTGGGTCCGCGGGGGGGCACAGATACGCAGTATTTT. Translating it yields CASSLGPRGGTDTQYF.